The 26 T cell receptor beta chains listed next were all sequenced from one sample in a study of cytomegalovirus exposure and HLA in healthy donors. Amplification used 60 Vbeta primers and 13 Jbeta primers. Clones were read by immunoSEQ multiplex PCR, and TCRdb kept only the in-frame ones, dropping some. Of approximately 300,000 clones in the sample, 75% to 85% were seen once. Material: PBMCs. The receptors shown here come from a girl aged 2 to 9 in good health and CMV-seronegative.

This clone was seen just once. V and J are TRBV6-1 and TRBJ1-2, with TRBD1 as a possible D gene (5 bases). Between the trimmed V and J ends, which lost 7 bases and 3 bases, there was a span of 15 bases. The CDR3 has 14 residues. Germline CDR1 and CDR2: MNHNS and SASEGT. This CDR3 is CASIPGRGHYGYTF. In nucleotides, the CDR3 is TGTGCCAGCATCCCCGGGAGGGGCCACTATGGCTACACCTTC.

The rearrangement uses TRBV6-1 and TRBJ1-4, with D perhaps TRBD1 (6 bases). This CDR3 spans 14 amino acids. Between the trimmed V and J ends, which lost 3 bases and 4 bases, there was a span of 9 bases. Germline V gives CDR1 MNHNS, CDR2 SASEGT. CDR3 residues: CASSDRGFNEKLFF. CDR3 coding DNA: TGTGCCAGCAGTGACAGGGGCTTTAATGAAAAACTGTTTTTT.

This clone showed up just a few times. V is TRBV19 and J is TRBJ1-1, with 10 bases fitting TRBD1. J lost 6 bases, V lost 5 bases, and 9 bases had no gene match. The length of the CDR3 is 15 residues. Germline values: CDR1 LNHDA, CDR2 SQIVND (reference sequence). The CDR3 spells CASSSSTGGFPEAFF. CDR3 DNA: TGTGCCAGTAGTTCGTCGACAGGGGGCTTCCCTGAAGCTTTCTTT.

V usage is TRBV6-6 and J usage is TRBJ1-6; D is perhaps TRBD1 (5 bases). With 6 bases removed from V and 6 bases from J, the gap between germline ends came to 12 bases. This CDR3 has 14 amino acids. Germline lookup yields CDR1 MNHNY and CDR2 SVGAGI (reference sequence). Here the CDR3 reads CASRLRGTNSPLHF. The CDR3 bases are TGTGCCAGCAGACTTCGGGGGACTAATTCACCCCTCCACTTT.

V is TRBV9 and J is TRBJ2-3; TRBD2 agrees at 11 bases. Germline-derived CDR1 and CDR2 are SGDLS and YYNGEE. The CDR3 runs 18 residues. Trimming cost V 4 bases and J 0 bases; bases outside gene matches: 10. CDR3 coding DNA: TGTGCCAGCAGCCCATTACTAGCGGGGGCCTTTAGCACAGATACGCAGTATTTT. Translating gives CASSPLLAGAFSTDTQYF.

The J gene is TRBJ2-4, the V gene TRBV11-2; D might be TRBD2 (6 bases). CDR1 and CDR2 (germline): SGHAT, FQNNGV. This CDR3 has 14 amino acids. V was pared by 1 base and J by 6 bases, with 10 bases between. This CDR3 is CASSLGGSGNIQYF. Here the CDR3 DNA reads TGTGCCAGCAGCTTAGGGGGTAGCGGAAACATTCAGTACTTC.

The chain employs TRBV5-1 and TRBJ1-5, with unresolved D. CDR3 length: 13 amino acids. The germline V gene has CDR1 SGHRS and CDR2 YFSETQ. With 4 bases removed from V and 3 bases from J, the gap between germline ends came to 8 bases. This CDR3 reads CASSNGDNQPQHF. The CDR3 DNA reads TGCGCCAGCAGCAACGGAGACAATCAGCCCCAGCATTTT.

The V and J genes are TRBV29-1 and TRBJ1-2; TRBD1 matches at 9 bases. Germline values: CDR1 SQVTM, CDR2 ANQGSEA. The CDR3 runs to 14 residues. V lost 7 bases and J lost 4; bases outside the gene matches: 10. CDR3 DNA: TGCAGCGCAGGGACAGGGCTTCATACCTATGGCTACACCTTC. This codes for CSAGTGLHTYGYTF.

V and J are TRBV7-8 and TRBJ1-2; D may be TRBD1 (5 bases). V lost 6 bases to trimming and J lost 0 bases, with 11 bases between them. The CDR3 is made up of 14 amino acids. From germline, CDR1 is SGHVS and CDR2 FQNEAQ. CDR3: CASRGGGANYGYTF. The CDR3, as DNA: TGTGCCAGCAGGGGGGGTGGAGCTAACTATGGCTACACCTTC.

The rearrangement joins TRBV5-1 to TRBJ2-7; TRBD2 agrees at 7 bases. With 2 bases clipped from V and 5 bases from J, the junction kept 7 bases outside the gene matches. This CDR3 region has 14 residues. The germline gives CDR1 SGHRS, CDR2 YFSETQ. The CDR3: CASSFYGGINEQYF. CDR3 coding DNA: TGCGCCAGCAGCTTTTACGGGGGGATCAACGAGCAGTACTTC.

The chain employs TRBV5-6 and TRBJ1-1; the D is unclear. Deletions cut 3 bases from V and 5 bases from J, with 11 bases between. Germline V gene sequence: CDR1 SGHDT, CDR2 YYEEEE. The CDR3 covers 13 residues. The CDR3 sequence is CASSSGTRTEAFF. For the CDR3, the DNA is TGTGCCAGCAGCTCGGGAACCCGAACTGAAGCTTTCTTT.

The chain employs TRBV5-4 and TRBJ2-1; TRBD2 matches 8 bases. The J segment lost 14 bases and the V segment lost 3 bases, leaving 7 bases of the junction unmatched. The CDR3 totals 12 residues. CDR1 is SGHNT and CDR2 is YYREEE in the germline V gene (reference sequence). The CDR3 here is CASSSGLVPKFF. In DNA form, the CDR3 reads TGTGCCAGCAGCTCGGGACTAGTGCCCAAGTTCTTC. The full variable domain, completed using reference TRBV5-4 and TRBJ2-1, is ETGVTQSPTHLIKTRGQQVTLRCSSQSGHNTVSWYQQALGQGPQFIFQYYREEENGRGNFPPRFSGLQFPNYSSELNVNALELDDSALYLCASSSGLVPKFFGPGTRLTVL.

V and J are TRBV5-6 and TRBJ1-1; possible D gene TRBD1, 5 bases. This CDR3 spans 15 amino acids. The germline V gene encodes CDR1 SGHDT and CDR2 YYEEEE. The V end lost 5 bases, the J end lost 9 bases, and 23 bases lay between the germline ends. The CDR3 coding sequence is TGTGCCAGCAGTCCCACCCAGGGTGGTGCTAGGCAAGCTTTCTTT. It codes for CASSPTQGGARQAFF.

CDR3 loop: CASSLPKLAGGNEQFF. Written as DNA, the CDR3 is TGTGCCAGCAGTTTACCCAAACTAGCGGGAGGGAATGAGCAGTTCTTC. The chain joins TRBV28 to TRBJ2-1, with 13 bases matching TRBD2. CDR3 length: 16 residues. Germline V gives CDR1 MDHEN, CDR2 SYDVKM. The V gene end was trimmed by 2 bases and the J gene end by 7 bases; junction bases not matched to a gene: 5.

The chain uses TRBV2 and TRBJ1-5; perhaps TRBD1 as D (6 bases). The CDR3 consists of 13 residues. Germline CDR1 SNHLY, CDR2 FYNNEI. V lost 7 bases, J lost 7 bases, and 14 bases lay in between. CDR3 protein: CASTPGGGQPQHF. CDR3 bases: TGTGCCAGCACCCCGGGGGGCGGACAGCCCCAGCATTTT.

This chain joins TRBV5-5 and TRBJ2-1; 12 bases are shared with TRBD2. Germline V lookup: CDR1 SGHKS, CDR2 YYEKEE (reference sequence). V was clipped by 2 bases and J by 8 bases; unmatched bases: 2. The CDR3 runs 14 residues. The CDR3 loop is CASSFSSGGDEQFF. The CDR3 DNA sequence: TGTGCCAGCAGCTTTTCTAGCGGGGGGGATGAGCAGTTCTTC.

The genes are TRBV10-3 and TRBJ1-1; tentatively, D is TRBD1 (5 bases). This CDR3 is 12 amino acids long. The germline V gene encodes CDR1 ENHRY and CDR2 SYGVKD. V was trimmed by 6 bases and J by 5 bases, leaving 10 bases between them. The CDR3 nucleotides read TGTGCCATCAGCAAAGACAGAACTGAAGCTTTCTTT. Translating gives CAISKDRTEAFF.

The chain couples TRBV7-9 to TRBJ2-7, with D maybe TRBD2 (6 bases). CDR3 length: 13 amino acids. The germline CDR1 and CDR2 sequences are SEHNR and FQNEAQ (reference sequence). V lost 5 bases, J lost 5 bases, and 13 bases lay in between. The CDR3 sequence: CASSDGTRDEQYF. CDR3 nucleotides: TGTGCCAGCAGCGACGGGACTCGCGACGAGCAGTACTTC.

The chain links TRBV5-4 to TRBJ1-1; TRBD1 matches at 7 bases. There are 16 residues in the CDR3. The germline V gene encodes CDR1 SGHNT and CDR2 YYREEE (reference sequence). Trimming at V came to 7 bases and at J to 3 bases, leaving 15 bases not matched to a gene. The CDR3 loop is CASFSKKGARDTEAFF. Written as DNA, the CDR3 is TGTGCCAGCTTTTCTAAGAAGGGGGCGCGGGACACTGAAGCTTTCTTT.

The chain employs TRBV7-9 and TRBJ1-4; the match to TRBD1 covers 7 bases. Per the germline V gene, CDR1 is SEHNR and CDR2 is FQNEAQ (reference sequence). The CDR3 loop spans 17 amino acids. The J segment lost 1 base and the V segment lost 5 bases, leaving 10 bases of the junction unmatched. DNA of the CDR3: TGTGCCAGCAGCCCCAGGGAAGGGGGCCTAACTAATGAAAAACTGTTTTTT. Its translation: CASSPREGGLTNEKLFF.

The CDR3 DNA reads as TGTGCCTGGAGTACCACAGCATCAACTAATGAAAAACTGTTTTTT. This translates into CAWSTTASTNEKLFF. V is TRBV30 and J is TRBJ1-4; the D is unclear. Trimming removed 2 bases at V and 0 bases at J, with 10 bases between. Germline V gene data show CDR1 as GTSNPN and CDR2 as SVGIG (reference sequence). The CDR3 consists of 15 residues.

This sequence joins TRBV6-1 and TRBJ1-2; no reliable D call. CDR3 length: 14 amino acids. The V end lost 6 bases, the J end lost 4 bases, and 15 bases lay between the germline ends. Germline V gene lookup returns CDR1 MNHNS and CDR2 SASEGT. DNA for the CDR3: TGTGCCAGCAGACATGACGGAGCTTCCTATGGCTACACCTTC. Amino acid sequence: CASRHDGASYGYTF.

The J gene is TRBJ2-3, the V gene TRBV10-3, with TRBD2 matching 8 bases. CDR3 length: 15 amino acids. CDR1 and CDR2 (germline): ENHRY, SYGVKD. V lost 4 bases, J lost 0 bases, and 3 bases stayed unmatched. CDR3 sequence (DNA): TGTGCCATCAGTGCGCGGGGGGCAAGCACAGATACGCAGTATTTT. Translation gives CAISARGASTDTQYF.

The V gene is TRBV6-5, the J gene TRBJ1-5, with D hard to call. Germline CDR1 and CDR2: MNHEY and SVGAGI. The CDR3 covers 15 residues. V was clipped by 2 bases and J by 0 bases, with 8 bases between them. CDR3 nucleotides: TGTGCCAGCAGTTACGCCGCCTATAGCAATCAGCCCCAGCATTTT. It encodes CASSYAAYSNQPQHF.

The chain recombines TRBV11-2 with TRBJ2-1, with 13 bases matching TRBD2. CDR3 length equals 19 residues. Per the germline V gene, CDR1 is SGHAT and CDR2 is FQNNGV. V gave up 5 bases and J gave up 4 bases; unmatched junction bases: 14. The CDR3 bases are TGTGCCAGCAGCCCATTCAAACTAGCGGGGGGGCCGCGGTACAATGAGCAGTTCTTC. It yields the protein CASSPFKLAGGPRYNEQFF.

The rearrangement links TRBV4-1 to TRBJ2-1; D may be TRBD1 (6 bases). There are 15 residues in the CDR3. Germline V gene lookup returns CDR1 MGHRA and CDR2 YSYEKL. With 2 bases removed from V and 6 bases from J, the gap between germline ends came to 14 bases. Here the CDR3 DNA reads TGCGCCAGCAGCCAAAGTGCGGACAGCTGCAATGAGCAGTTCTTC. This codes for CASSQSADSCNEQFF.